Below, 28 T cell receptor beta chains from the same sample are listed, as sequenced in a study of CD8 T cells in ankylosing spondylitis (dated by TCRdb to 2016 to 2017). The library was obtained by 5' RACE. The sequencer listed for this sample is Illumina HiSeq 2500. The public reads were quality trimmed at Q25 with fastp and then assembled into clones with MiXCR by TCRdb, keeping productive beta chains. Merged by CDR3 protein, the rows form single entries marked with the most common genes and DNA. The sample data list under 130,000 distinct CDR3 sequences, and 24% of these were observed just once. The top ten constitute over 9% of the sample. Specimen: synovial fluid, either unsorted or a sorted T cell fraction (not recorded which). These receptors were collected from a male donor with ankylosing spondylitis.

The genes are TRBV24-1 and TRBJ2-4; D is unclear. V was pared by 2 bases and J by 6 bases, with 16 bases between. Germline CDR1 is KGHDR and CDR2 is SFDVKD. This CDR3 is built from 16 residues. The CDR3 spells CATSDSSAYYGNIQYF. CDR3 nucleotide sequence: TGTGCCACCAGTGATTCAAGCGCTTACTACGGAAACATTCAGTACTTC.

The chain's CDR3 is CASSRILDTQYF. DNA of the CDR3: TGTGCCAGCAGCCGAATTCTTGATACGCAGTATTTT. The rearrangement joins TRBV11-1 to TRBJ2-3; D gene uncertain. This CDR3 contains 12 residues. The germline V and J ends were trimmed by 5 bases and 6 bases, with 9 bases remaining between them. Germline CDR1 and CDR2: SGHAT and FQDESV (reference sequence).

This clonotype has ten or more counts. The rearrangement uses TRBV7-8 and TRBJ2-5; D uncertain. Between the trimmed V and J ends, which lost 4 bases and 9 bases, there was a span of 27 bases. Germline V gene sequence: CDR1 SGHVS, CDR2 FQNEAQ. The CDR3 spans 17 residues. CDR3 DNA: TGTGCCAGCAGCTCGACCCTCCCGGCCCAAACCGCAAGGGCCCAGTACTTC. Its protein product is CASSSTLPAQTARAQYF.

There are a few counts of this clonotype. The V and J genes are TRBV20-1 and TRBJ2-7; TRBD1 matches at 7 bases. Germline CDR1 DFQATT, CDR2 SNEGSKA (reference sequence). The length of the CDR3 is 13 residues. CDR3 amino acids: CSPKGASAYEQYF. CDR3 nucleotide sequence: TGCAGCCCGAAGGGGGCATCGGCCTACGAGCAGTACTTC.

The sample holds a few counts of this clonotype. The V call is TRBV20-1, the J call TRBJ2-3, with 9 bases aligning to TRBD1. This CDR3 is built from 15 residues. V trimming: 1 base; J trimming: 4 bases; junction bases outside the gene matches: 6. Germline V CDR1 and CDR2: DFQATT, SNEGSKA (reference sequence). For the CDR3, the DNA is TGCAGTGCTAGAGTCCAGACAGGGGGTGCAGATACGCAGTATTTT. Translating it yields CSARVQTGGADTQYF.

This clonotype was counted at least ten times. This chain links TRBV15 with TRBJ2-5, with TRBD2 identical over 7 bases. J gave up 2 bases and V 5 bases, and 2 bases lay outside the gene matches. The CDR3 covers 13 residues. CDR1 is LNHNV, CDR2 YYDKDF, per germline (reference sequence). DNA of the CDR3: TGTGCCACCAGCCGGACTAGTCAAGAGACCCAGTACTTC. This translates into CATSRTSQETQYF.

This chain uses TRBV25-1 with TRBJ2-5, with TRBD1 matching over 10 bases. CDR1 MGHDK and CDR2 SYGVNS come from the germline V gene. The CDR3 is 17 amino acids. V was clipped by 2 bases and J by 3 bases; unmatched bases: 9. CDR3 sequence reads: CASSENLGQGSKETQYF. As DNA, the CDR3 is TGTGCCAGCAGTGAAAATTTGGGACAGGGGTCTAAAGAGACCCAGTACTTC.

This clonotype was counted ten times or more. The rearrangement uses TRBV20-1 and TRBJ1-1, with a weak D call TRBD1 (5 bases). The CDR3 sequence is 13 residues long. The germline V and J ends were trimmed by 6 bases and 4 bases, with 15 bases remaining between them. Looked up from germline, CDR1 is DFQATT and CDR2 is SNEGSKA (reference sequence). The CDR3 loop is CSAASGGRTEAFF. CDR3 bases: TGCAGTGCCGCGAGTGGGGGACGCACTGAAGCTTTCTTT.

The V and J genes are TRBV5-1 and TRBJ1-1, with 8 bases identical to TRBD1. This CDR3 is 18 amino acids long. CDR1 is SGHRS and CDR2 is YFSETQ in the germline V gene. J lost 0 bases, V lost 4 bases, and 14 bases had no gene match. CDR3 protein: CASSLHRQGKGMNTEAFF. Here the CDR3 DNA reads TGCGCCAGCAGCCTTCACCGACAGGGGAAAGGTATGAACACTGAAGCTTTCTTT. Filled out from reference TRBV5-1 and TRBJ1-1, the complete variable domain reads KAGVTQTPRYLIKTRGQQVTLSCSPISGHRSVSWYQQTPGQGLQFLFEYFSETQRNKGNFPGRFSGRQFSNSRSEMNVSTLELGDSALYLCASSLHRQGKGMNTEAFFGQGTRLTVV.

This chain links TRBV18 with TRBJ2-7, with TRBD1 matching 8 bases. CDR1 and CDR2 from the germline V gene are KGHSH and LQKENI. With 4 bases clipped from V and 2 bases from J, the junction kept 4 bases outside the gene matches. CDR3 length equals 14 residues. The CDR3 DNA sequence: TGTGCCAGCTCACTACTCAGGGGGCCCTACGAGCAGTACGTC. Its translation is CASSLLRGPYEQYV.

This clonotype has only a few counts. This sequence joins TRBV25-1 and TRBJ2-7, with 9 bases identical to TRBD1. The CDR3 has 16 residues. Germline CDR1 reads MGHDK; CDR2 reads SYGVNS. V gave up 2 bases and J gave up 2 bases; unmatched junction bases: 7. The CDR3 is CASSEAGTGIAYEQYF. In DNA form, the CDR3 reads TGTGCCAGCAGTGAAGCCGGGACAGGGATCGCCTACGAGCAGTACTTC.

This chain uses TRBV24-1 with TRBJ1-1; D is uncertain. CDR1 KGHDR and CDR2 SFDVKD come from the germline V gene. Trimming left V 7 bases short and J 0 bases short, with 11 bases between. CDR3 length equals 14 residues. CDR3 in amino acids: CATSHGRMNTEAFF. The CDR3 coding sequence is TGTGCCACCAGCCACGGGCGAATGAACACTGAAGCTTTCTTT.

This chain uses TRBV6-2 or TRBV6-3 with TRBJ2-7; D remains unclear. Deletions cut 5 bases from V and 0 bases from J, with 11 bases between. The CDR3 sequence is 14 residues long. Germline CDR1 and CDR2: MNHEY and SVGEGT. CDR3: CASSGGHSSYEQYF. The CDR3 DNA is TGTGCCAGCAGTGGTGGGCATAGCTCCTACGAGCAGTACTTC.

The chain uses TRBV3-1 and TRBJ1-1, with D perhaps TRBD1 (6 bases). Germline values: CDR1 LGHDT, CDR2 YNNKEL (reference sequence). Trimming cost V 0 bases and J 4 bases, with 15 bases left between them. The CDR3 consists of 16 residues. CDR3 sequence: CASSQDSPGAGTEAFF. As DNA, the CDR3 is TGTGCCAGCAGCCAAGACTCCCCGGGGGCCGGCACTGAAGCTTTCTTT.

There are many counts of this clonotype. The J gene is TRBJ1-1, the V gene TRBV7-9; unclear D gene. The CDR3 is 14 residues long. Trimming shortened V by 3 bases and J by 5 bases, and 13 bases separated the two germline ends. CDR1 SEHNR and CDR2 FQNEAQ come from the germline V gene (reference sequence). The CDR3 region has the DNA TGTGCCAGCAGCTTTGGTGCGGGAAAAACTGAAGCTTTCTTT. It codes for CASSFGAGKTEAFF.

This clonotype appeared a few times. The chain carries TRBV27 and TRBJ2-5; D possibly corresponds to TRBD1 (6 bases). Germline V gene data show CDR1 as MNHEY and CDR2 as SMNVEV (reference sequence). CDR3 length: 16 amino acids. V was clipped by 6 bases and J by 2 bases, with 19 bases between them. The CDR3 DNA sequence: TGTGCCAGCAGCAGAGACAGGAGCACCAAACAAGAGACCCAGTACTTC. This encodes CASSRDRSTKQETQYF.

This clonotype has more than one count but fewer than ten. The chain has TRBV21-1 and TRBJ1-1; the table's D call, TRBD1, was not checked against the DNA. TRBV21-1 is an annotated pseudogene. The CDR3 contains 13 residues. CDR3 residues: CASSAQGWTEAFF. The DNA for the CDR3 is TGTGCCAGCAGCGCCCAGGGCTGGACTGAAGCTTTCTTT.

V usage is TRBV6-5 and J usage is TRBJ2-3; tentative D call: TRBD2 (5 bases). The CDR3 is 16 amino acids. Germline loops: CDR1 MNHEY, CDR2 SVGAGI. The germline V and J ends were trimmed by 3 bases and 1 base, with 14 bases remaining between them. CDR3 in amino acids: CASSYHPEGGTDTQYF. The CDR3 nucleotides read TGTGCCAGCAGTTATCACCCAGAGGGAGGCACAGATACGCAGTATTTT.

This clonotype was seen a handful of times. The V and J genes are TRBV5-4 and TRBJ1-3; TRBD1 agrees at 7 bases. V lost 0 bases and J lost 4; bases outside the gene matches: 4. The CDR3 is 15 amino acids. Per the germline V gene, CDR1 is SGHNT and CDR2 is YYREEE (reference sequence). CDR3 loop: CASSLGPGQGNTIYF. The CDR3 region has the DNA TGTGCCAGCAGCTTGGGTCCGGGACAGGGAAACACCATATATTTT.

This clonotype was recorded at least ten times. The chain is built from TRBV2 and TRBJ1-5; D call uncertain. Germline values: CDR1 SNHLY, CDR2 FYNNEI. The CDR3 spans 12 residues. V was shortened by 6 bases and J by 4 bases, with 7 bases between the two germline ends. CDR3 in amino acids: CASSLDNQPQHF. The CDR3 nucleotides are TGTGCCAGCAGCCTGGATAATCAGCCCCAGCATTTT. The full variable domain, its missing parts supplied by reference TRBV2 and TRBJ1-5, is EPEVTQTPSHQVTQMGQEVILRCVPISNHLYFYWYRQILGQKVEFLVSFYNNEISEKSEIFDDQFSVERPDGSNFTLKIRSTKLEDSAMYFCASSLDNQPQHFGDGTRLSIL.

This clonotype came up a few times. This chain joins TRBV3-1 and TRBJ2-7; the D gene is possibly TRBD2 (5 bases). Trimming removed 3 bases from V and 4 bases from J, with 10 bases in between. Germline CDR1 reads LGHDT; CDR2 reads YNNKEL (reference sequence). This CDR3 comprises 13 residues. The CDR3 region is CASSHGGGYEQYF. For the CDR3, the DNA is TGTGCCAGCAGCCATGGAGGAGGATACGAGCAGTACTTC.

This chain joins TRBV24-1 and TRBJ2-3, with 8 bases identical to TRBD2. The CDR3 is 17 residues long. J lost 5 bases, V lost 2 bases, and 11 bases had no gene match. The germline V gene encodes CDR1 KGHDR and CDR2 SFDVKD. Here the CDR3 DNA reads TGTGCCACCAGTGATTCCGATCCGGGACTAGTTCGAGATACGCAGTATTTT. This codes for CATSDSDPGLVRDTQYF.

The chain combines TRBV7-9 with TRBJ2-3; D remains ambiguous. Germline V lookup: CDR1 SEHNR, CDR2 FQNEAQ (reference sequence). This CDR3 spans 15 amino acids. With 5 bases removed from V and 0 bases from J, the gap between germline ends came to 12 bases. The DNA of the CDR3 is TGTGCCAGCAGCCTCTTGACCCCTAGCACAGATACGCAGTATTTT. This codes for CASSLLTPSTDTQYF.

This chain links TRBV10-3 with TRBJ1-1; unclear D gene. Trimming pared 4 bases from V and 6 bases from J, leaving 12 bases between. Germline V lookup: CDR1 ENHRY, CDR2 SYGVKD. The length of the CDR3 is 13 residues. CDR3 loop: CAISVSPAAEAFF. Here the CDR3 DNA reads TGTGCCATCAGTGTCTCCCCGGCGGCTGAAGCTTTCTTT.

The gene calls are TRBV5-1 and TRBJ2-1; 10 nucleotides agree with TRBD2. J lost 8 bases, V lost 2 bases, and 4 bases had no gene match. This CDR3 contains 14 residues. Looked up from germline, CDR1 is SGHRS and CDR2 is YFSETQ. Written as DNA, the CDR3 is TGCGCCAGCAGCTTCAGCGGGAGGGTGGATGAGCAGTTCTTC. Amino acid sequence: CASSFSGRVDEQFF.

The rearrangement links TRBV10-3 to TRBJ2-3, with 11 bases identical to TRBD2. With V trimmed by 4 bases and J by 4 bases, 1 base remained unmatched. Germline lookup yields CDR1 ENHRY and CDR2 SYGVKD. The CDR3 sequence is 14 residues long. The CDR3 nucleotides are TGTGCCATCAGTGGGGGACTAGCGGCAGATACGCAGTATTTT. This encodes CAISGGLAADTQYF.

The table lists this clonotype with a few counts. V is TRBV20-1 and J is TRBJ2-3; possibly TRBD2 for D (6 bases). Deletions cut 0 bases from V and 3 bases from J, with 19 bases between. CDR1 and CDR2 (germline): DFQATT, SNEGSKA (reference sequence). CDR3 length: 17 residues. The CDR3 DNA follows: TGCAGTGCTAGAGATCCCGTGGGTAGCGCGGGAACAGATACGCAGTATTTT. This sequence encodes CSARDPVGSAGTDTQYF.

The chain joins TRBV30 to TRBJ2-2; D might be TRBD1 (5 bases). V lost 3 bases to trimming and J lost 10 bases, with 21 bases between them. Germline V gene sequence: CDR1 GTSNPN, CDR2 SVGIG (reference sequence). This CDR3 has 15 amino acids. The CDR3 DNA sequence: TGTGCCTGGAGGGTGCCCGCACTGGAAGGGGAGGAGCTGTTTTTT. Translating gives CAWRVPALEGEELFF.